This TCR beta chain was sequenced in a study of blood T cell repertoires in COVID-19. In the source study's methods: Amplifying reference gene primers gave estimates of nucleated cell counts. TCRdb keeps only in-frame clones here, not all; method: immunoSEQ multiplex PCR. V, J and clone size were drawn from that table, and D and trimming were deduced from the DNA. The top ten clones hold 4.8% of a sample with about 220,000 clones, about four fifths of them seen once. V was pared by 1 base and J by 7 bases, with 13 bases between. CDR1 is MDHEN, CDR2 SYDVKM, per germline. The CDR3 extends over 15 amino acids.

The sample was PBMCs or T cells enriched from blood (not recorded which). The chain links TRBV28 to TRBJ1-4; tentatively, D is TRBD1 (5 bases). The receptor's source is a woman aged 50 to 65 who had been exposed to COVID-19. DNA for the CDR3: TGTGCCAGCAGTTTATTTGGCGGGGACTCTGAAAAACTGTTTTTT. Protein: CASSLFGGDSEKLFF.